A single sample gave rise to the 10 T cell receptor beta chains below, sequenced in a study of glioma-infiltrating T cells after dendritic cell vaccination. Some clones are missing from TCRdb's copy, which holds only in-frame ones; the method was immunoSEQ multiplex PCR. The top ten clones hold 9.2% of a sample with under 70,000 clones, approximately 78% of them seen once. The sequencing here drew on blood, taken before dendritic cell vaccination. These receptors all stem from a human donor with glioblastoma.

The chain combines TRBV7-2 with TRBJ2-5; D not resolved. The DNA end is more similar to TRBJ2-7, so the J call may be wrong. The CDR3 loop spans 11 amino acids. Germline values: CDR1 SGHTA, CDR2 FQGNSA. The CDR3 DNA reads as TGTGCCAGCAGCCGAACCTACGAGCAGTACTTC. This translates into CASSRTYEQYF.

The chain has TRBV19 and TRBJ1-5; D perhaps matches TRBD1 (5 bases). Germline CDR1 is LNHDA and CDR2 is SQIVND (reference sequence). The CDR3 sequence is 14 residues long. Trimming removed 1 base at V and 1 base at J, with 5 bases between. The CDR3 here is CASSIGGSNQPQHF. Here the CDR3 DNA reads TGTGCCAGTAGTATAGGGGGCAGCAATCAGCCCCAGCATTTT.

The chain joins TRBV4-2 to TRBJ1-1; D is ambiguous. Per the germline V gene, CDR1 is LGHNA and CDR2 is YNFKEQ. The ends were cut back, 0 bases at V and 4 bases at J, with 12 bases in the middle. This CDR3 contains 15 residues. The CDR3 nucleotides are TGTGCCAGCAGCCAAGATCGGGTGGGTGGCACTGAAGCTTTCTTT. This encodes CASSQDRVGGTEAFF.

V gene TRBV5-6 combines with J gene TRBJ2-1; TRBD2 agrees at 8 bases. The CDR3 extends over 14 amino acids. The V and J ends lost 4 bases and 15 bases, in that order; junction bases with no gene match: 15. CDR1 and CDR2 from the germline V gene are SGHDT and YYEEEE. The CDR3 region has the DNA TGTGCCAGCAGCCGCAACCGGGGGGGCCTTCTTCCGTTCTTC. This codes for CASSRNRGGLLPFF.

The chain couples TRBV5-6 to TRBJ2-3; no clear D gene. CDR1 is SGHDT and CDR2 is YYEEEE in the germline V gene. Trimming took 3 bases from V and 1 from J, leaving 12 bases between them. The CDR3 consists of 15 residues. DNA of the CDR3: TGTGCCAGCAGCTACTACGTTTCTCGCACAGATACGCAGTATTTT. It translates to CASSYYVSRTDTQYF. Variable domain in full (rest from reference TRBV5-6 and TRBJ2-3): DAGVTQSPTHLIKTRGQQVTLRCSPKSGHDTVSWYQQALGQGPQFIFQYYEEEERQRGNFPDRFSGHQFPNYSSELNVNALLLGDSALYLCASSYYVSRTDTQYFGPGTRLTVL.

The CDR3 protein is CSVEGSTGELFF. The CDR3 region has the DNA TGCAGCGTTGAGGGGAGCACCGGGGAGCTGTTTTTT. This chain connects TRBV29-1 to TRBJ2-2, with D maybe TRBD2 (5 bases). CDR1 and CDR2 (germline): SQVTM, ANQGSEA. V was clipped by 3 bases and J by 4 bases, with 6 bases between them. The CDR3 spans 12 residues.

The chain has TRBV4-1 and TRBJ2-2; D may be TRBD2 (5 bases). The CDR3 is 15 amino acids. Deletions cut 6 bases from V and 1 base from J, with 12 bases between. The V gene's germline CDR1 is MGHRA and CDR2 YSYEKL. CDR3 in DNA: TGCGCCAGCAGAAGGGAGACGGTGAACACCGGGGAGCTGTTTTTT. Translated: CASRRETVNTGELFF.

The chain employs TRBV7-9 and TRBJ2-2, with unresolved D. The V gene lost 7 bases and the J gene lost 5 bases, with 5 bases spanning the gap. This CDR3 has 11 amino acids. Looked up from germline, CDR1 is SEHNR and CDR2 is FQNEAQ (reference sequence). The CDR3, as DNA: TGTGCCAGCACCCGGACCGGGGAGCTGTTTTTT. It is translated as CASTRTGELFF.

The rearrangement joins TRBV7-9 to TRBJ1-6, with 8 bases lining up with TRBD1. Looked up from germline, CDR1 is SEHNR and CDR2 is FQNEAQ (reference sequence). There are 14 residues in the CDR3. The V segment lost 3 bases and the J segment 8 bases; nucleotides outside the gene matches: 3. In nucleotides, the CDR3 is TGTGCCAGCAGCTTCGGACAGGGAGATTCACCCCTCCACTTT. Amino acid sequence: CASSFGQGDSPLHF.

This chain joins TRBV2 and TRBJ1-1, with D perhaps matching TRBD1 (6 bases). Looked up from germline, CDR1 is SNHLY and CDR2 is FYNNEI. The CDR3 is 13 residues long. V dropped 5 bases and J dropped 2 bases, with 9 bases sitting between them. CDR3 nucleotides: TGTGCCAGCAGTTGGGACATAAACACTGAAGCTTTCTTT. This encodes CASSWDINTEAFF.